A single sample gave rise to the 23 T cell receptor beta chains below, sequenced in a study of cytomegalovirus exposure and HLA in healthy donors. Some clones are missing from TCRdb's copy, which holds only in-frame ones; the method was immunoSEQ multiplex PCR. This sample has about 130,000 clones, with 89% found just once. Sample: PBMCs. These TCRs come from a woman aged 18 to 35 in good health and CMV-seronegative.

V is TRBV10-2 and J is TRBJ2-1, with D hard to call. The CDR3 has 15 residues. V was clipped by 6 bases and J by 2 bases, with 14 bases between them. Germline lookup yields CDR1 WSHSY and CDR2 SAAADI. The CDR3 is CASRSQVTTYNEQFF. In nucleotides, the CDR3 is TGCGCCAGCAGGAGTCAGGTTACCACCTACAATGAGCAGTTCTTC.

The chain carries TRBV25-1 and TRBJ1-1; no reliable D call. V was trimmed by 1 base and J by 11 bases, leaving 11 bases between them. The germline gives CDR1 MGHDK, CDR2 SYGVNS. This CDR3 spans 12 amino acids. CDR3 DNA: TGTGCCAGCAGTGAATGTTGCGGGTTCGCTTTCTTT. Protein product: CASSECCGFAFF.

This clone was recorded once. The genes are TRBV11-3 and TRBJ2-7, with 7 bases matching TRBD2. V gave up 5 bases and J gave up 1 base; unmatched junction bases: 5. The CDR3 spans 14 residues. Germline lookup yields CDR1 SGHNT and CDR2 YENEEA. In DNA, the CDR3 is TGTGCCAGCAGCCCCGGGGGGACTTCCTACGAGCAGTACTTC. It translates to CASSPGGTSYEQYF.

The rearrangement uses TRBV6-1 and TRBJ1-5; TRBD1 is a possible D gene (5 bases). The V and J ends lost 6 bases and 6 bases respectively, with 15 bases between them. Germline CDR1 reads MNHNS; CDR2 reads SASEGT. The CDR3 loop spans 14 amino acids. CDR3 region: CASSMEMQGQPQHF. The DNA of the CDR3 is TGTGCCAGCAGCATGGAGATGCAGGGTCAGCCCCAGCATTTT.

The V and J genes are TRBV27 and TRBJ1-1; 9 bases are a match to TRBD1. This CDR3 spans 15 amino acids. CDR1 and CDR2 from the germline V gene are MNHEY and SMNVEV (reference sequence). The J segment lost 5 bases and the V segment lost 5 bases, leaving 9 bases of the junction unmatched. The DNA for the CDR3 is TGTGCCAGCAGTACCGGGACAGGGTGGAAGACTGAAGCTTTCTTT. Its translation: CASSTGTGWKTEAFF.

The chain uses TRBV27 and TRBJ1-1; D may be TRBD1 (5 bases). V was shortened by 6 bases and J by 0 bases, with 14 bases between the two germline ends. Germline loops: CDR1 MNHEY, CDR2 SMNVEV (reference sequence). The CDR3 totals 15 residues. CDR3 region: CASRGLTSLNTEAFF. DNA of the CDR3: TGTGCCAGCAGGGGACTGACAAGTTTGAACACTGAAGCTTTCTTT.

The table lists this clone with a few counts. The chain recombines TRBV9 with TRBJ1-1; D may be TRBD1 (6 bases). Deletions cut 0 bases from V and 7 bases from J, with 10 bases between. CDR3 length equals 13 residues. The germline CDR1 and CDR2 sequences are SGDLS and YYNGEE. The CDR3 region has the DNA TGTGCCAGCAGCGTAGCAGGGGACGGTGAAGCTTTCTTT. Encoded protein: CASSVAGDGEAFF.

The rearrangement uses TRBV9 and TRBJ2-2; D gene ambiguous. Trimming pared 7 bases from V and 3 bases from J, leaving 4 bases between. CDR3 length: 11 amino acids. Germline CDR1 is SGDLS and CDR2 is YYNGEE. The CDR3 is CASGHTGELFF. CDR3 bases: TGTGCCAGCGGCCACACCGGGGAGCTGTTTTTT.

The rearrangement uses TRBV12-5 and TRBJ2-1, with D perhaps TRBD2 (6 bases). This CDR3 region has 15 residues. Germline V gene sequence: CDR1 LGHNT, CDR2 FRNRAP. V was cut by 0 bases and J by 10 bases, with 16 bases left in between. The CDR3 spells CASGLVVLGGVEQFF. CDR3 bases: TGTGCTAGTGGTTTGGTAGTATTGGGGGGAGTCGAGCAGTTCTTC.

The J gene is TRBJ2-1, the V gene TRBV2; 9 bases fit TRBD1. Germline-derived CDR1 and CDR2 are SNHLY and FYNNEI. The CDR3 spans 13 residues. The V segment lost 2 bases and the J segment 9 bases; nucleotides outside the gene matches: 2. The CDR3 coding sequence is TGTGCCAGCAGTGAATCGACAGGGGGTGAGCAGTTCTTC. Translation: CASSESTGGEQFF.

The chain carries TRBV6-1 and TRBJ1-2; 8 bases match TRBD1. This CDR3 spans 13 amino acids. With 6 bases clipped from V and 8 bases from J, the junction kept 8 bases outside the gene matches. Looked up from germline, CDR1 is MNHNS and CDR2 is SASEGT. The CDR3 nucleotides are TGTGCCAGCAGCCGGACAGGGCTTAGAGGCTACACCTTC. The encoded protein is CASSRTGLRGYTF.

The chain is built from TRBV5-1 and TRBJ2-1; TRBD2 matches at 14 bases. The ends lost 4 bases at V and 9 bases at J; junction bases unmatched: 6. Germline assignment: CDR1 SGHRS and CDR2 YFSETQ. CDR3 length: 15 amino acids. This CDR3 reads CASSLGTSGGGEQFF. CDR3 nucleotide sequence: TGCGCCAGCAGCCTTGGGACTAGCGGGGGAGGTGAGCAGTTCTTC.

This chain connects TRBV27 to TRBJ2-1, with D possibly being TRBD1 (6 bases). Trimming stripped 2 bases from V and 13 bases from J, with 24 bases between. The CDR3 has 16 amino acids. Germline CDR1 reads MNHEY; CDR2 reads SMNVEV (reference sequence). The CDR3 is CASSLTGRAIRTGQFF. The DNA of the CDR3 is TGTGCCAGCAGTTTAACAGGGCGCGCGATCAGGACGGGTCAGTTCTTC.

The J gene is TRBJ1-5, the V gene TRBV4-1; TRBD1 might be the D (5 bases). V was pared by 4 bases and J by 3 bases, with 13 bases between. Germline loops: CDR1 MGHRA, CDR2 YSYEKL. This CDR3 is 15 amino acids long. The CDR3: CASSLEDSTNQPQHF. The CDR3 bases are TGCGCCAGCAGCCTGGAAGACAGCACCAATCAGCCCCAGCATTTT.

This CDR3 reads CASSQERRAFF. DNA for the CDR3: TGCGCCAGCAGCCAAGAACGGAGAGCTTTCTTT. The chain uses TRBV4-1 and TRBJ1-1; D unclear. V gave up 0 bases and J gave up 10 bases, with 6 bases separating them. CDR1 and CDR2 from the germline V gene are MGHRA and YSYEKL. The CDR3 extends over 11 amino acids.

The rearrangement links TRBV23-1 to TRBJ1-5; no clear D gene. TRBV23-1 is sorted into the ORF group, with uncertain function. V was trimmed by 11 bases and J by 8 bases, leaving 13 bases between them. This CDR3 is built from 11 residues. The CDR3 DNA follows: TGCGCCGGCCACGTGAGGGAGCCCCAGCATTTT. Its translation: CAGHVREPQHF.

The V call is TRBV7-2, the J call TRBJ2-1, with 9 bases fitting TRBD2. The V and J ends lost 4 bases and 7 bases, in that order; junction bases with no gene match: 8. CDR1 and CDR2 from the germline V gene are SGHTA and FQGNSA. This CDR3 has 15 residues. The CDR3 DNA sequence: TGTGCCAGCAGCTCCTGGCTAGCGGGGAATAATGAGCAGTTCTTC. It yields the protein CASSSWLAGNNEQFF.

Only one count was recorded for this clone. V and J are TRBV4-1 and TRBJ2-5, with 7 bases lining up with TRBD1. The V segment lost 1 base and the J segment 5 bases; nucleotides outside the gene matches: 4. The germline V gene encodes CDR1 MGHRA and CDR2 YSYEKL. The CDR3 runs 14 residues. CDR3 loop: CASSQGQGWETQYF. The CDR3 DNA reads as TGCGCCAGCAGCCAAGGACAGGGATGGGAGACCCAGTACTTC.

This chain joins TRBV7-6 and TRBJ1-1, with 7 bases matching TRBD1. The V gene's germline CDR1 is SGHVS and CDR2 FNYEAQ. The V and J ends lost 2 bases and 2 bases, in that order; junction bases with no gene match: 5. This CDR3 spans 15 amino acids. The DNA of the CDR3 is TGTGCCAGCAGCTTAACGGGACAGATTAACACTGAAGCTTTCTTT. This encodes CASSLTGQINTEAFF.

The CDR3 protein is CASSPTTGLDSPLHF. The CDR3 DNA is TGTGCCAGCAGCCCAACAACAGGTTTGGATTCACCCCTCCACTTT. J is TRBJ1-6 and V is TRBV7-6; possible D gene TRBD1, 5 bases. The CDR3 consists of 15 residues. In germline, CDR1 is SGHVS, CDR2 FNYEAQ. V dropped 5 bases and J dropped 8 bases, with 16 bases sitting between them.

This rearrangement joins TRBV5-1 to TRBJ2-1; possible D gene TRBD1, 6 bases. The germline V and J ends were trimmed by 4 bases and 4 bases, with 9 bases remaining between them. In germline, CDR1 is SGHRS, CDR2 YFSETQ. This CDR3 has 13 residues. DNA for the CDR3: TGCGCCAGCAGCCCGGACAGTTACAATGAGCAGTTCTTC. Encoded protein: CASSPDSYNEQFF.

In this sample, this clone turned up once. The chain joins TRBV9 to TRBJ1-1; D is unclear. CDR1 and CDR2 from the germline V gene are SGDLS and YYNGEE. The CDR3 length is 14 residues. With 3 bases removed from V and 2 bases from J, the gap between germline ends came to 11 bases. CDR3 nucleotides: TGTGCCAGCAGCGCCGGGGTCGGAAACACTGAAGCTTTCTTT. Protein sequence: CASSAGVGNTEAFF.

This chain joins TRBV5-5 and TRBJ1-2; 7 nucleotides align to TRBD1. The CDR3 has 14 residues. Germline values: CDR1 SGHKS, CDR2 YYEKEE (reference sequence). V gave up 4 bases and J gave up 3 bases; unmatched junction bases: 6. The CDR3 bases are TGTGCCAGCAGCCCACAGGGGACCCACTATGGCTACACCTTC. It specifies CASSPQGTHYGYTF.